The entry that follows covers one T cell receptor (beta chain) sequence. The target antigen is unknown. This sample was taken from a study of cytomegalovirus exposure and HLA in healthy donors. Study observations and caveats: CMV antigen specificity of three CMV-associated chains was confirmed in vitro. Excluded: some indistinguishable V segments such as TRBV6-2 and TRBV6-3. Later analysis showed most CMV-associated TCR beta chains appearing HLA-restricted. Reports described diagnosis of cytomegalovirus status by the classifier as highly specific and sensitive.

Both 60 Vbeta primers and 13 Jbeta primers went into the PCR. Generated by immunoSEQ multiplex PCR, the TCRdb table keeps only in-frame clones and is missing some. In all, the sample yields some 30,000 clones. Trimming took off 0 bases at V and 2 bases at J, with 8 bases between the two ends. The germline V gene has CDR1 SGHDT and CDR2 YYEEEE. The CDR3 is 14 residues long. The sequence was collected from a middle-aged woman in good health and CMV-seropositive. The chain uses TRBV5-6 and TRBJ2-5; TRBD2 is a possible D gene (5 bases). The sequencing sample was made of PBMCs. CDR3 bases: TGTGCCAGCAGCTTGGACCGGACTCAAGAGACCCAGTACTTC. As protein: CASSLDRTQETQYF. Supplemented by reference TRBV5-6 and TRBJ2-5, the full variable domain reads DAGVTQSPTHLIKTRGQQVTLRCSPKSGHDTVSWYQQALGQGPQFIFQYYEEEERQRGNFPDRFSGHQFPNYSSELNVNALLLGDSALYLCASSLDRTQETQYFGPGTRLLVL.